The 25 T cell receptor beta chains below all came from one sample that was sequenced in a study of cytomegalovirus exposure and HLA in healthy donors. Method: immunoSEQ multiplex PCR; TCRdb's copy keeps in-frame clones and lacks some. The sample lists about 240,000 clones; about 86% were seen once. The specimen was PBMCs. Source of these receptors: a man aged 18 to 35 in good health and CMV-seronegative.

The chain has TRBV25-1 and TRBJ2-2; no reliable D call. Germline V gene lookup returns CDR1 MGHDK and CDR2 SYGVNS. The length of the CDR3 is 13 residues. V was clipped by 6 bases and J by 6 bases, with 11 bases between them. CDR3 DNA sequence: TGTGCCAGCAGCTCCTCGGGTTCCGGGGAGCTGTTTTTT. This encodes CASSSSGSGELFF.

The chain employs TRBV7-2 and TRBJ2-7; D perhaps matches TRBD2 (5 bases). CDR1 is SGHTA, CDR2 FQGNSA, per germline. The CDR3 is made up of 13 amino acids. The V end lost 5 bases, the J end lost 6 bases, and 14 bases lay between the germline ends. The CDR3 protein is CASSRTLPGEQYF. The DNA for the CDR3 is TGTGCCAGCAGCCGGACTCTTCCGGGCGAGCAGTACTTC.

V gene TRBV28 combines with J gene TRBJ1-2; D is perhaps TRBD1 (6 bases). V was shortened by 5 bases and J by 10 bases, with 14 bases between the two germline ends. This CDR3 spans 12 amino acids. CDR1 MDHEN and CDR2 SYDVKM come from the germline V gene. Here the CDR3 reads CASSTPGHSYTF. The CDR3 nucleotides read TGTGCCAGCAGTACACCGGGACATTCCTACACCTTC.

This chain links TRBV14 with TRBJ1-6; TRBD1 matches at 7 bases. The CDR3 length is 14 residues. V gave up 4 bases and J gave up 7 bases; unmatched junction bases: 4. CDR1 and CDR2 from the germline V gene are SGHDN and FVKESK. In nucleotides, the CDR3 is TGTGCCAGCAGCCCCGGGACAGCAAATTCACCCCTCCACTTT. Its translation is CASSPGTANSPLHF.

This chain connects TRBV7-2 to TRBJ1-5, with a possible D match to TRBD1 (5 bases). The V gene's germline CDR1 is SGHTA and CDR2 FQGNSA. Trimming took off 4 bases at V and 5 bases at J, with 15 bases between the two ends. This CDR3 comprises 15 residues. CDR3 sequence: CASSSRGGRDQPQHF. The CDR3 DNA follows: TGTGCCAGCAGCTCCCGGGGGGGGAGGGATCAGCCCCAGCATTTT.

In its sample, this clone was seen a few times. This chain joins TRBV10-2 and TRBJ2-7; 9 bases align to TRBD2. The germline V gene has CDR1 WSHSY and CDR2 SAAADI. This CDR3 comprises 14 residues. V gave up 3 bases and J gave up 5 bases; unmatched junction bases: 5. The CDR3 region is CASSDFSGSDEQYF. CDR3 sequence (DNA): TGCGCCAGCAGTGACTTTAGCGGGAGTGACGAGCAGTACTTC.

V usage is TRBV27 and J usage is TRBJ2-7; D might be TRBD2 (6 bases). Germline values: CDR1 MNHEY, CDR2 SMNVEV (reference sequence). The V gene lost 8 bases and the J gene lost 0 bases, with 14 bases spanning the gap. CDR3 size: 14 residues. The CDR3, as DNA: TGTGCCAGCCCCTCGGCGGGGAGCTCCTACGAGCAGTACTTC. Protein: CASPSAGSSYEQYF.

The chain couples TRBV2 to TRBJ1-6; possibly TRBD1 for D (5 bases). CDR3 length: 11 amino acids. The germline gives CDR1 SNHLY, CDR2 FYNNEI. Trimming took 2 bases from V and 16 from J, leaving 9 bases between them. The CDR3 DNA reads TGTGCCAGCAGTGAATACAGGTCACTCCACTTT. This sequence encodes CASSEYRSLHF.

The chain carries TRBV29-1 and TRBJ2-7; maybe TRBD2 (7 bases). Germline values: CDR1 SQVTM, CDR2 ANQGSEA. Trimming stripped 7 bases from V and 7 bases from J, with 11 bases between. There are 10 residues in the CDR3. This chain's CDR3 is CSGGGTEQYF. The CDR3 DNA sequence: TGCAGCGGGGGAGGGACAGAGCAGTACTTC.

This clone is a singleton in its sample. The CDR3 spells CASSLNIEETQYF. The CDR3 DNA is TGCGCCAGCAGCTTGAACATCGAAGAGACCCAGTACTTC. This chain joins TRBV5-1 and TRBJ2-5; D uncertain. V lost 1 base to trimming and J lost 3 bases, with 7 bases between them. The CDR3 totals 13 residues. Looked up from germline, CDR1 is SGHRS and CDR2 is YFSETQ.

Note on this clone: Other DNA sequences within the sample encode an identical CDR3. DNA for the CDR3: TGTGCCAGCAGCCTCCCAGGGGGCACTGAAGCTTTCTTT. Its protein product is CASSLPGGTEAFF. The rearrangement links TRBV5-6 to TRBJ1-1; 7 bases agree with TRBD1. V shed 4 bases, J shed 4 bases, and the junction held 4 bases outside the gene matches. This CDR3 spans 13 amino acids. CDR1 and CDR2 (germline): SGHDT, YYEEEE.

The chain couples TRBV28 to TRBJ2-5; D call uncertain. The V and J ends lost 1 base and 8 bases respectively, with 14 bases between them. This CDR3 region has 14 residues. CDR1 is MDHEN and CDR2 is SYDVKM in the germline V gene. The CDR3 region has the DNA TGTGCCAGCAGTTTATCACCAGCAAGAGGAACCCAGTACTTC. Its protein product is CASSLSPARGTQYF.

The rearrangement joins TRBV9 to TRBJ2-3, with TRBD2 identical over 11 bases. Per germline, CDR1 SGDLS and CDR2 YYNGEE. The CDR3 is made up of 15 amino acids. Trimming removed 0 bases from V and 4 bases from J; junction bases left unmatched: 1. The CDR3 nucleotides read TGTGCCAGCAGCGTAGTAGCGGGAGGGCCAGATACGCAGTATTTT. Translation gives CASSVVAGGPDTQYF.

The rearrangement joins TRBV4-3 to TRBJ1-2; possibly TRBD1 for D (6 bases). The CDR3 totals 16 residues. Germline lookup yields CDR1 LGHNA and CDR2 YSLEER. V was shortened by 8 bases and J by 0 bases, with 19 bases between the two germline ends. The CDR3 coding sequence is TGCGCCAGCCAAAAAGATCGCGGGGGCACTAACTATGGCTACACCTTC. It encodes CASQKDRGGTNYGYTF.

The chain is built from TRBV10-3 and TRBJ2-7, with 9 bases aligning to TRBD1. This CDR3 contains 19 residues. Germline V gene data show CDR1 as ENHRY and CDR2 as SYGVKD. V shed 2 bases, J shed 2 bases, and the junction held 16 bases outside the gene matches. The DNA for the CDR3 is TGTGCCATCAGTGAGACGAGGGGACAGGGTACGAGACCACCCTACGAGCAGTACTTC. Encoded protein: CAISETRGQGTRPPYEQYF.

This sequence joins TRBV27 and TRBJ1-4, with a weak D call TRBD1 (6 bases). Deletions cut 5 bases from V and 6 bases from J, with 16 bases between. Germline assignment: CDR1 MNHEY and CDR2 SMNVEV (reference sequence). The CDR3 covers 15 residues. The CDR3 coding sequence is TGTGCCAGCAGTAAACAGGGTGTCCTTCATGAAAAACTGTTTTTT. The encoded protein is CASSKQGVLHEKLFF.

The chain recombines TRBV6-1 with TRBJ2-7, with D possibly TRBD1 on 6 matching bases. Trimming took off 7 bases at V and 3 bases at J, with 16 bases between the two ends. Germline CDR1 is MNHNS and CDR2 is SASEGT. The CDR3 runs 14 residues. The CDR3 nucleotides are TGTGCCAGCAAGGTTGGCAGAGGGGGCTACGAGCAGTACTTC. It is translated as CASKVGRGGYEQYF.

The genes are TRBV5-1 and TRBJ2-1; 8 bases are a match to TRBD2. V lost 0 bases to trimming and J lost 3 bases; unmatched junction nucleotides: 5. This CDR3 region has 16 residues. Per the germline V gene, CDR1 is SGHRS and CDR2 is YFSETQ. CDR3 in DNA: TGCGCCAGCAGCTTGGGCCCCGGGGGGGACTACAATGAGCAGTTCTTC. Amino acids: CASSLGPGGDYNEQFF. Full variable domain (remainder filled in from reference TRBV5-1 and TRBJ2-1): KAGVTQTPRYLIKTRGQQVTLSCSPISGHRSVSWYQQTPGQGLQFLFEYFSETQRNKGNFPGRFSGRQFSNSRSEMNVSTLELGDSALYLCASSLGPGGDYNEQFFGPGTRLTVL.

With respect to this clone: The identical CDR3 is also encoded by other nucleotide sequences in the sample. The gene calls are TRBV4-3 and TRBJ1-2; the D is unclear. Germline V gene data show CDR1 as LGHNA and CDR2 as YSLEER. V was shortened by 0 bases and J by 7 bases, with 9 bases between the two germline ends. The CDR3 is made up of 13 amino acids. This CDR3 reads CASSQDRRVGYTF. For the CDR3, the DNA is TGCGCCAGCAGCCAAGATCGACGGGTTGGCTACACCTTC.

The sample holds a few counts of this clone. V gene TRBV27 combines with J gene TRBJ1-6; TRBD1 agrees at 8 bases. CDR1 is MNHEY, CDR2 SMNVEV, per germline (reference sequence). V gave up 2 bases and J gave up 12 bases; unmatched junction bases: 6. CDR3 length: 14 amino acids. CDR3 coding DNA: TGTGCCAGCAGTTTACTCGGACAGGGTAAACCCCTCCACTTT. This encodes CASSLLGQGKPLHF.

V and J are TRBV19 and TRBJ1-2; TRBD1 agrees at 9 bases. Germline V lookup: CDR1 LNHDA, CDR2 SQIVND (reference sequence). The CDR3 has 18 residues. V trimming: 7 bases; J trimming: 2 bases; junction bases outside the gene matches: 17. CDR3 amino acids: CASTRGTGTGKGNYGYTF. The CDR3 DNA reads as TGTGCCAGTACCAGAGGAACCGGGACAGGGAAGGGGAACTATGGCTACACCTTC.

J is TRBJ2-7 and V is TRBV7-2, with D maybe TRBD2 (5 bases). The V gene lost 4 bases and the J gene lost 1 base, with 14 bases spanning the gap. Per germline, CDR1 SGHTA and CDR2 FQGNSA. This CDR3 spans 15 amino acids. The CDR3 DNA follows: TGTGCCAGCAGCTCAATAGCGCTGCCATCCTACGAGCAGTACTTC. This codes for CASSSIALPSYEQYF.

The rearrangement joins TRBV10-3 to TRBJ2-3; 9 bases align to TRBD2. From germline, CDR1 is ENHRY and CDR2 SYGVKD. This CDR3 is built from 17 residues. The trim removed 5 bases at V and 0 bases at J, leaving 9 bases unmatched. DNA for the CDR3: TGTGCCATCAGTCCGAGGAGCGGGGGGACTAGCACAGATACGCAGTATTTT. Translating gives CAISPRSGGTSTDTQYF.

V is TRBV15 and J is TRBJ2-1; weak D call: TRBD2 (5 bases). CDR1 is LNHNV, CDR2 YYDKDF, per germline (reference sequence). Deletions cut 0 bases from V and 0 bases from J, with 12 bases between. The CDR3 sequence is 17 residues long. This CDR3 is CATSRDGLATSYNEQFF. CDR3 nucleotides: TGTGCCACCAGCAGAGATGGGTTAGCGACCTCCTACAATGAGCAGTTCTTC. Supplemented by reference TRBV15 and TRBJ2-1, the full variable domain reads DAMVIQNPRYQVTQFGKPVTLSCSQTLNHNVMYWYQQKSSQAPKLLFHYYDKDFNNEADTPDNFQSRRPNTSFCFLDIRSPGLGDTAMYLCATSRDGLATSYNEQFFGPGTRLTVL.

This clone was counted a few times. The V and J genes are TRBV5-4 and TRBJ1-2; D is perhaps TRBD1 (5 bases). Between the trimmed V and J ends, which lost 3 bases and 2 bases, there was a span of 11 bases. This CDR3 contains 14 residues. Germline V gene lookup returns CDR1 SGHNT and CDR2 YYREEE (reference sequence). CDR3 amino acids: CASSWGRGNYGYTF. In DNA form, the CDR3 reads TGTGCCAGCAGCTGGGGACGGGGGAACTATGGCTACACCTTC.